One sample yielded the 3 T cell receptor beta chains listed below, sequenced in a study of CD8 T cells in Susac syndrome. With random hexamers, reverse transcription was performed on roughly 0.5 to 1 ug of RNA. TCRdb ran MiXCR on the immunoSEQ multiplex PCR reads and lists one entry per CDR3 protein. This sample carries tens of thousands of distinct CDR3 sequences, roughly nine tenths of them seen once, and the ten largest clones take less than 0.6%. Sequences were obtained from CD8+ T cells from PBMCs. The receptor source for this set is a human donor with multiple sclerosis.

V is TRBV6-6 and J is TRBJ2-3; D not resolved. The V end lost 6 bases, the J end lost 0 bases, and 7 bases lay between the germline ends. The CDR3 covers 13 residues. Germline CDR1 MNHNY, CDR2 SVGAGI (reference sequence). CDR3 region: CASRVFSTDTQYF. In DNA form, the CDR3 reads TGTGCCAGCAGGGTGTTCAGCACAGATACGCAGTATTTT.

V is TRBV27 and J is TRBJ1-6; D perhaps matches TRBD1 (6 bases). CDR1 and CDR2 (germline): MNHEY, SMNVEV (reference sequence). Trimming stripped 3 bases from V and 9 bases from J, with 15 bases between. CDR3 size: 15 residues. CDR3 in DNA: TGTGCCAGCAGTTTGGGCAGGGGCTATCGTTCACCCCTCCACTTT. It is translated as CASSLGRGYRSPLHF.

This chain uses TRBV19 with TRBJ2-7; 7 nucleotides agree with TRBD2. Trimming cost V 5 bases and J 0 bases; bases outside gene matches: 4. CDR1 is LNHDA, CDR2 SQIVND, per germline (reference sequence). This CDR3 region has 14 residues. CDR3: CASSETSSSYEQYF. The DNA of the CDR3 is TGTGCCAGTAGTGAGACTAGCAGCTCCTACGAGCAGTACTTC. The full variable domain, rest sourced from reference TRBV19 and TRBJ2-7, is DGGITQSPKYLFRKEGQNVTLSCEQNLNHDAMYWYRQDPGQGLRLIYYSQIVNDFQKGDIAEGYSVSREKKESFPLTVTSAQKNPTAFYLCASSETSSSYEQYFGPGTRLTVT.